The 5 T cell receptor beta chains in this list originate from one sample, sequenced in a study of shared clonotypes between healthy human individuals. Clones were sequenced by immunoSEQ multiplex PCR, and TCRdb holds only the in-frame ones, with some missing. The table lists a few million clones, just over 90% of them singletons. Sequenced material: naive CD4+ T cells sorted from blood. Subset in this sample: CD45RA+ positively selected. The receptors originated from a man aged 18 to 30 in good health.

The chain uses TRBV6-1 and TRBJ1-2; 8 nucleotides align to TRBD1. The CDR3 covers 13 residues. Germline-derived CDR1 and CDR2 are MNHNS and SASEGT. The ends lost 2 bases at V and 6 bases at J; junction bases unmatched: 2. CDR3 sequence (DNA): TGTGCCAGCAGTGAATACAGGGGGGATGGCTACACCTTC. Its protein is CASSEYRGDGYTF.

As DNA, the CDR3 is TGTGCCAGCAGTTACCAGACTAGCGGGATAAGCGAGCAGTACTTC. It translates to CASSYQTSGISEQYF. The chain carries TRBV6-5 and TRBJ2-7; 11 positions agree with TRBD2. CDR1 is MNHEY, CDR2 SVGAGI, per germline. Unmatched junction bases numbered 6, after V lost 2 bases and J lost 6 bases. CDR3 length equals 15 residues.

CDR3: CASSLLGHHTDTQYF. The DNA for the CDR3 is TGTGCCAGCAGCTTACTGGGACACCACACAGATACGCAGTATTTT. V gene TRBV7-2 combines with J gene TRBJ2-3, with D possibly being TRBD1 (6 bases). Trimming cost V 2 bases and J 2 bases, with 11 bases left between them. Germline CDR1 and CDR2: SGHTA and FQGNSA. This CDR3 has 15 amino acids.

J is TRBJ1-1 and V is TRBV7-2; 11 bases line up with TRBD1. Per germline, CDR1 SGHTA and CDR2 FQGNSA. J gave up 3 bases and V 5 bases, and 8 bases lay outside the gene matches. The CDR3 is 16 residues long. CDR3 nucleotides: TGTGCCAGCAGCCTGGACAGGGGGCGTTGGGACACTGAAGCTTTCTTT. This translates into CASSLDRGRWDTEAFF.

The V and J genes are TRBV9 and TRBJ2-1; 7 nucleotides match TRBD1. Trimming at V came to 0 bases and at J to 5 bases, leaving 14 bases not matched to a gene. The CDR3 runs 18 residues. Looked up from germline, CDR1 is SGDLS and CDR2 is YYNGEE. CDR3 amino acids: CASSVAPGKLQGDNEQFF. As DNA, the CDR3 is TGTGCCAGCAGCGTAGCCCCCGGTAAGCTTCAGGGGGACAATGAGCAGTTCTTC.